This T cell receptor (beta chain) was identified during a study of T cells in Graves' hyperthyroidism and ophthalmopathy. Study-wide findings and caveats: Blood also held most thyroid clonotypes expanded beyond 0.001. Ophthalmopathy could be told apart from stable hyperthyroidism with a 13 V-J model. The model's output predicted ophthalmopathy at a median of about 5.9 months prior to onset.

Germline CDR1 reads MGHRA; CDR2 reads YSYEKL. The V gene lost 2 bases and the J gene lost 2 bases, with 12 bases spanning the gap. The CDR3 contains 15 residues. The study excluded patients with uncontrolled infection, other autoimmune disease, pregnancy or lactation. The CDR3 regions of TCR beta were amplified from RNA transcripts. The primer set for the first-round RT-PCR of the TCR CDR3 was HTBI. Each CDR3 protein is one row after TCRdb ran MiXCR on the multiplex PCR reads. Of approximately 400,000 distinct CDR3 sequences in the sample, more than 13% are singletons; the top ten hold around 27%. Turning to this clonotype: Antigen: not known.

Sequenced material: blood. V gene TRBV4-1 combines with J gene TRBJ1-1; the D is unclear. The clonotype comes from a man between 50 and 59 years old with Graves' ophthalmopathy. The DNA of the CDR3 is TGCGCCAGCAGCCAAAGCTCCCTTCGTAACACTGAAGCTTTCTTT. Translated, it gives CASSQSSLRNTEAFF.